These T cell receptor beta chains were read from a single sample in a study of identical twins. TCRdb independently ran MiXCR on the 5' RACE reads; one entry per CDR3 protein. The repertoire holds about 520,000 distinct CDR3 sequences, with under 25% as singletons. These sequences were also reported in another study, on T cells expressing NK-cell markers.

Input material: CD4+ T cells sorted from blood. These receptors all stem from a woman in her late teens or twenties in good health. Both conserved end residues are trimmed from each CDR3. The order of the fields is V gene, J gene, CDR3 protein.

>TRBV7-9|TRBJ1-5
ASSLQLQGGDQPQH
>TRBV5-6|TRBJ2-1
ASSVVGQGIRNEQF
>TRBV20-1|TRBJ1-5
RRGGNQPQH
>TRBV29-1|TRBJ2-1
SVDTSGESF
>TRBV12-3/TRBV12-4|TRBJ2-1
ASSLWVGGAAEQF
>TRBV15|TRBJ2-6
ATSTYRAGANVLT
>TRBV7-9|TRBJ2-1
ASSLKRQGPNEQF
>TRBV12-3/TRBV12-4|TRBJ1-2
ASRDSMGGYT
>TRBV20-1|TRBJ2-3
SAAPGLAGVKGSTDTQY
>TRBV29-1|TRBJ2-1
SVEVEAGGTEQF
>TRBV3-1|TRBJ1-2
ASSQPNYGYT
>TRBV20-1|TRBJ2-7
SAMGDGPYEQY
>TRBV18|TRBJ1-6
ATADGVGNSPLH
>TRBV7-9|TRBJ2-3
ASSLGGGLRTDTQY
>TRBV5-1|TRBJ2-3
ASSPRGGHGDTQY
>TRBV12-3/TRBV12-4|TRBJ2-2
ASSLTGGWNTGELF
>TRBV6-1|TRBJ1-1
ASRPLKNTEAF
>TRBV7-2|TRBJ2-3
ASSPSGTGTDTQY
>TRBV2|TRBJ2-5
ASTTQGANQETQY
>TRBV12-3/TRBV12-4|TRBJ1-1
ASSSHITEAF
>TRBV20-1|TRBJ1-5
SASVGQINQPQH
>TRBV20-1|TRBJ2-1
SADLTGSSRSEQF
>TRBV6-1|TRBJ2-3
ASRSGQFTTDTQY
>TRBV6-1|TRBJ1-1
ASTAPGGGRRAF
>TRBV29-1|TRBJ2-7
SVQTGVSYEQY
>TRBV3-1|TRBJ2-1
ASSRTSGRGNEQF
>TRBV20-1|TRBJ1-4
SATWGGGEKLF
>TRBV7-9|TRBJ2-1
ASSFPRRSYNEQF
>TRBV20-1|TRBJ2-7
SAPRTSATYEQY
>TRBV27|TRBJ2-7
ASSLRQGISIYEQY
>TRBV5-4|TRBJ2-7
ASSFREYEQY
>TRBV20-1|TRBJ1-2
SAGTSGSGYT
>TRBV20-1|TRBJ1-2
SARRGIYGYT
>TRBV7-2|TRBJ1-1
ASSPIPQGAGTEAF
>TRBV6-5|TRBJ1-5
ASSSRIGGQPQH
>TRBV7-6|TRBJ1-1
ASSLAVQAEAF
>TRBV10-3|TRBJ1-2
AISEGRCPS
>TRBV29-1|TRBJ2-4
SVESRAGNIQY
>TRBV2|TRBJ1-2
ASSVQDFNNYGYT
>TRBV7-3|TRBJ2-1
ASSPGGLAAATFYNEQF
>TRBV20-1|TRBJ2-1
SAQTEVPGLAGEGTYNEQF
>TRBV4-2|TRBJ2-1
ASSQVRTGLAVNEQF
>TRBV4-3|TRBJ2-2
ASSQVNTDTGELF
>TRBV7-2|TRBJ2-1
ASSLLGTSGRNEQF
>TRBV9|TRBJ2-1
ASSVSPFEGDNEQF
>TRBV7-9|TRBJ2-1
ASSFAAGAYNEQF
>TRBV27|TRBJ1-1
ASSLSGTGLNTEAF
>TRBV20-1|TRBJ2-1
SARPFYGTSGHNEQF
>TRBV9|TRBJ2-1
ASSVEAVGNEQF
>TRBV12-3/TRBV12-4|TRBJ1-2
ASRPDQGYGYT
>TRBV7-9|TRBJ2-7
AIQTGAYEQY
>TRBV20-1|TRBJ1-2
SAFSGQGVEGYT
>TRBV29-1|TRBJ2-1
SVELREIYNEQF
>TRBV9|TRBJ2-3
ASSPGLAGGHTDTQY
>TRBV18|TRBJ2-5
ASSPIEETQY